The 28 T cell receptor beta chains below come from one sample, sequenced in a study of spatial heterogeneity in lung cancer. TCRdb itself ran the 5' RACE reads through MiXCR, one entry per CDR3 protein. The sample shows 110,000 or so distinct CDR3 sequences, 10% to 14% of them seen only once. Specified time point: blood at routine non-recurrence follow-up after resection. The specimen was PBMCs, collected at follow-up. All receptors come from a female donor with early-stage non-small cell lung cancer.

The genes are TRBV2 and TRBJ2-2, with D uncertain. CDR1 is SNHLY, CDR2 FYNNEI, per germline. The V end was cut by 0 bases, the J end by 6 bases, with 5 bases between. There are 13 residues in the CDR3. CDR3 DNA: TGTGCCAGCAGTGAAGCAGGGTCCGGGGAGCTGTTTTTT. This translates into CASSEAGSGELFF.

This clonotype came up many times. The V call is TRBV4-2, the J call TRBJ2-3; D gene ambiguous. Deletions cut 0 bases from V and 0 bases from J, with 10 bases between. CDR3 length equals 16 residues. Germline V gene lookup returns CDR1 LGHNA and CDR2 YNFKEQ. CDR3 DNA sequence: TGTGCCAGCAGCCAAGATCTCGTGGACAGCACAGATACGCAGTATTTT. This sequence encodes CASSQDLVDSTDTQYF.

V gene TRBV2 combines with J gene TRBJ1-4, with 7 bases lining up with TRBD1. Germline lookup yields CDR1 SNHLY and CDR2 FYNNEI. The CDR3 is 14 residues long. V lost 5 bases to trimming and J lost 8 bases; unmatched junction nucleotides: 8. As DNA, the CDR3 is TGTGCCAGCAGTCGGGACAGCCGACGCGAAAAACTGTTTTTT. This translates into CASSRDSRREKLFF.

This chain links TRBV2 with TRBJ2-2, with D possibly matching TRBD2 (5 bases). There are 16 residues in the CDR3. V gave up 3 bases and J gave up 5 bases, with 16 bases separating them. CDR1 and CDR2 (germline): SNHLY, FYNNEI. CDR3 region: CASSEVALRGTGELFF. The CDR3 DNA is TGTGCCAGCAGTGAGGTAGCGCTCAGAGGGACCGGGGAGCTGTTTTTT. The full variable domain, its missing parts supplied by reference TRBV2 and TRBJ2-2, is EPEVTQTPSHQVTQMGQEVILRCVPISNHLYFYWYRQILGQKVEFLVSFYNNEISEKSEIFDDQFSVERPDGSNFTLKIRSTKLEDSAMYFCASSEVALRGTGELFFGEGSRLTVL.

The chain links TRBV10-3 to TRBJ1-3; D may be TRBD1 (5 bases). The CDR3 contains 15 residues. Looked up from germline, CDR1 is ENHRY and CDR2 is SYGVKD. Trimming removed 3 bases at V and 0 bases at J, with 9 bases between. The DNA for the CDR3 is TGTGCCATCAGTGAAAGGGGAATCTCTGGAAACACCATATATTTT. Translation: CAISERGISGNTIYF.

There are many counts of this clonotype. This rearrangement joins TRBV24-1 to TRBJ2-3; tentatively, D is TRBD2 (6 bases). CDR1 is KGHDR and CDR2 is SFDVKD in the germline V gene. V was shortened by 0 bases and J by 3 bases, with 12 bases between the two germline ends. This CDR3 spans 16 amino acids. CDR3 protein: CATSDLRRETTDTQYF. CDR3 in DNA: TGTGCCACCAGTGATTTGCGCCGGGAGACGACAGATACGCAGTATTTT.

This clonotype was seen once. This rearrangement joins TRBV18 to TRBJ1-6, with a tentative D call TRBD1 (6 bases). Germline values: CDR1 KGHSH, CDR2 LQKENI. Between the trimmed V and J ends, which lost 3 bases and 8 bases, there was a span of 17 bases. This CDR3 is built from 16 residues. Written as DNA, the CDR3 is TGTGCCAGCTCACCTGAAGCCGGGGGGGCCCATTCACCCCTCCACTTT. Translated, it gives CASSPEAGGAHSPLHF.

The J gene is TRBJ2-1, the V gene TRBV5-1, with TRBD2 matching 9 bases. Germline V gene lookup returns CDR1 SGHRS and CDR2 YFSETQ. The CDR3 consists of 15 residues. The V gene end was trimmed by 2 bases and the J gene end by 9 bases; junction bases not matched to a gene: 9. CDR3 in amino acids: CASSFVAGALSEQFF. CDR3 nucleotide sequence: TGCGCCAGCAGCTTCGTAGCGGGAGCCCTCTCTGAGCAGTTCTTC. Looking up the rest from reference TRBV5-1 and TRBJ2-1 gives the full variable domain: KAGVTQTPRYLIKTRGQQVTLSCSPISGHRSVSWYQQTPGQGLQFLFEYFSETQRNKGNFPGRFSGRQFSNSRSEMNVSTLELGDSALYLCASSFVAGALSEQFFGPGTRLTVL.

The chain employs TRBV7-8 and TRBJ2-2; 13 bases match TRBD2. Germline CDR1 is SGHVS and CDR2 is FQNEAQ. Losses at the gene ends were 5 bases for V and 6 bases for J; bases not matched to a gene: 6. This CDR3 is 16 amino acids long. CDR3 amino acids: CASSPGLAGWAGELFF. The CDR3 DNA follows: TGTGCCAGCAGCCCGGGACTAGCGGGATGGGCCGGGGAGCTGTTTTTT.

CDR3 amino acids: CSARDLGGTDTQYF. The CDR3 DNA reads as TGCAGTGCTAGAGATTTGGGGGGGACAGATACGCAGTATTTT. The chain recombines TRBV20-1 with TRBJ2-3; 7 bases are a match to TRBD2. After removal of 0 bases from V and 3 bases from J, the junction contained 3 bases not matched to a gene. Germline CDR1 is DFQATT and CDR2 is SNEGSKA (reference sequence). The CDR3 loop spans 14 amino acids.

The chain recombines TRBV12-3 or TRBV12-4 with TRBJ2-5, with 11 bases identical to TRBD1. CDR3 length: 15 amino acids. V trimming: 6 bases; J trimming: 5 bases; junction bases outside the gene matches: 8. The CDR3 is CASRGGQGAGETQYF. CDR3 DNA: TGTGCCAGCAGAGGTGGACAGGGGGCAGGTGAGACCCAGTACTTC.

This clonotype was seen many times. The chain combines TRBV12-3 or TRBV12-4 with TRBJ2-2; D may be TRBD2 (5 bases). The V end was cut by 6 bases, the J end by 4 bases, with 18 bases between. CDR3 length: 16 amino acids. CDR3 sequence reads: CASRRRRTAFTGELFF. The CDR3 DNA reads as TGTGCCAGCAGGAGAAGGAGGACCGCCTTCACCGGGGAGCTGTTTTTT.

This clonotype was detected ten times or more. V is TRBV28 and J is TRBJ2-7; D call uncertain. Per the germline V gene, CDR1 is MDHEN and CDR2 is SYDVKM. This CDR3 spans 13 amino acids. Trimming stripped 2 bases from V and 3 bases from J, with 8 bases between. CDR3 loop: CASSLPAYYEQYF. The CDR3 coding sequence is TGTGCCAGCAGTTTACCCGCCTACTACGAGCAGTACTTC.

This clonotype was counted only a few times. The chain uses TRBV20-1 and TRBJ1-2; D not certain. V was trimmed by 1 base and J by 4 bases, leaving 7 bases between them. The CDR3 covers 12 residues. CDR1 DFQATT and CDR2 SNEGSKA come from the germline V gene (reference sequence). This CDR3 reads CSARGTTYGYTF. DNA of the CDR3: TGCAGTGCTAGAGGGACGACCTATGGCTACACCTTC.

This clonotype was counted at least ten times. CDR3 protein: CASSVGMSDNSPLHF. CDR3 DNA: TGTGCCAGCAGCGTGGGCATGAGCGATAATTCACCCCTCCACTTT. The chain has TRBV11-3 and TRBJ1-6; D gene uncertain. The CDR3 has 15 amino acids. The germline gives CDR1 SGHNT, CDR2 YENEEA. V was pared by 5 bases and J by 5 bases, with 13 bases between.

The CDR3: CASSQVGTGPNQPQHF. The CDR3 DNA is TGCGCCAGCAGCCAAGTTGGGACAGGTCCTAATCAGCCCCAGCATTTT. V is TRBV4-1 and J is TRBJ1-5; TRBD1 matches 8 bases. The J segment lost 4 bases and the V segment lost 1 base, leaving 6 bases of the junction unmatched. The CDR3 runs to 16 residues. The germline V gene encodes CDR1 MGHRA and CDR2 YSYEKL.

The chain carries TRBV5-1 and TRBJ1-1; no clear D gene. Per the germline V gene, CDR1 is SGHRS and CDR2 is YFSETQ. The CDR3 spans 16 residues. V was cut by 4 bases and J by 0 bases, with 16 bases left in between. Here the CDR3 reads CASSGGLGNMNTEAFF. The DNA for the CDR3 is TGCGCCAGCAGCGGAGGTCTTGGTAACATGAACACTGAAGCTTTCTTT.

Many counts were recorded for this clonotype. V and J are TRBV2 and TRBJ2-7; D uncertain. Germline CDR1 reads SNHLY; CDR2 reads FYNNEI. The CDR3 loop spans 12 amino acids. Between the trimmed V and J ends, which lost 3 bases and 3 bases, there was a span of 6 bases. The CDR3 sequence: CASSDRIYEQYF. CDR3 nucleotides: TGTGCCAGCAGTGACAGGATCTACGAGCAGTACTTC.

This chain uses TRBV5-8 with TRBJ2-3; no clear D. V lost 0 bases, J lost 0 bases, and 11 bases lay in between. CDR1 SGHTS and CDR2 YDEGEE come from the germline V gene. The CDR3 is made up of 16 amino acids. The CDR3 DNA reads TGTGCCAGCAGCTTGGGAGGAGTTAGAAGCACAGATACGCAGTATTTT. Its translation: CASSLGGVRSTDTQYF.

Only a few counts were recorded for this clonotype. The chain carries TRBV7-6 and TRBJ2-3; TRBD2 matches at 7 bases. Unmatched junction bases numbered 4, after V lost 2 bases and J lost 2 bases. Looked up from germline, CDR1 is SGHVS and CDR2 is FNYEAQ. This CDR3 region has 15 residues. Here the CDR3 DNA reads TGTGCCAGCAGCTTACAAGCGGGACCCACAGATACGCAGTATTTT. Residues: CASSLQAGPTDTQYF.

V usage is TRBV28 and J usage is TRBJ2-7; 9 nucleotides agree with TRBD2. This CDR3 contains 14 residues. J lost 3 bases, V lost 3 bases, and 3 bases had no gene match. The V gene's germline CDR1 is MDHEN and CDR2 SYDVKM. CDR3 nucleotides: TGTGCCAGCAGTTTCCTAGCGGGACTCTACGAGCAGTACTTC. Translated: CASSFLAGLYEQYF.

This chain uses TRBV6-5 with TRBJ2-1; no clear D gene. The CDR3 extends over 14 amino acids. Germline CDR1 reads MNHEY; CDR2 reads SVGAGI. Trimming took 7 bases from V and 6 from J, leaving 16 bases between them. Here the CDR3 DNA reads TGTGCCAGCAAAAATCCGGTCCCCTCCAATGAGCAGTTCTTC. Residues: CASKNPVPSNEQFF.

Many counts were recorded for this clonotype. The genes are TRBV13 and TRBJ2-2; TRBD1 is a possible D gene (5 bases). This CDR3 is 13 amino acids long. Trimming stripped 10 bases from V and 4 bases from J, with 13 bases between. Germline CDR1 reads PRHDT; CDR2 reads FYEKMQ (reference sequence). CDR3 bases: TGTGCCAATTCGCAGGGCCTCACCGGGGAGCTGTTTTTT. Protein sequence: CANSQGLTGELFF.

Here the CDR3 reads CASSLAGTSGSELFF. The CDR3 DNA reads as TGCGCCAGCAGCTTGGCCGGGACTAGCGGGAGTGAGCTGTTTTTT. The gene calls are TRBV5-1 and TRBJ2-2; 14 nucleotides line up with TRBD2. The CDR3 is 15 amino acids. CDR1 SGHRS and CDR2 YFSETQ come from the germline V gene. Trimming at V came to 0 bases and at J to 11 bases, leaving 3 bases not matched to a gene.

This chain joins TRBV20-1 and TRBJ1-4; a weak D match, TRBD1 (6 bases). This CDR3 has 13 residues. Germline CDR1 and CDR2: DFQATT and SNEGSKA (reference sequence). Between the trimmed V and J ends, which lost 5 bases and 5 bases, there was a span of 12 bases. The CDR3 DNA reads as TGCAGTGCTGTGGACAGTCGAAATGAAAAACTGTTTTTT. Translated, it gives CSAVDSRNEKLFF.

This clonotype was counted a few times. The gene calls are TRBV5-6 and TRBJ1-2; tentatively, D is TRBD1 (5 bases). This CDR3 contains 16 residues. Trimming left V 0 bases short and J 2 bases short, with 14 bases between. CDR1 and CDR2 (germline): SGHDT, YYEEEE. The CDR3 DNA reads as TGTGCCAGCAGCTTGGGGGTTGCCAGGGCCAACTATGGCTACACCTTC. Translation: CASSLGVARANYGYTF.

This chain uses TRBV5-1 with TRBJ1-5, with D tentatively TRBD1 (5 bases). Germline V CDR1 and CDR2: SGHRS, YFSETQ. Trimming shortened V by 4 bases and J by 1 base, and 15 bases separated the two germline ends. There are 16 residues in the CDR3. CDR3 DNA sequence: TGCGCCAGCAGCCCCGACGGGGGGACGAGCAATCAGCCCCAGCATTTT. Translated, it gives CASSPDGGTSNQPQHF.

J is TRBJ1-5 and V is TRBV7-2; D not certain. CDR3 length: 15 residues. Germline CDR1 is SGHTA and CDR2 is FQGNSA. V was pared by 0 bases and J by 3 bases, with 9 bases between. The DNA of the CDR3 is TGTGCCAGCAGCTTAGCGGTGGGTACCAATCAGCCCCAGCATTTT. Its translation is CASSLAVGTNQPQHF.